The TCR beta chain described here comes from a study of beta chain features in type 1 diabetes. Isolated RNA was reverse transcribed in full, so expressed TCRB transcripts were sequenced. The data were produced by immunoSEQ multiplex PCR, yet TCRdb's version contains in-frame clones alone and is incomplete. Among about 900,000 clones listed, under 20% were seen once. Germline V CDR1 and CDR2: MNHNY, SVGAGI (reference sequence). The length of the CDR3 is 15 residues. Trimming left V 1 base short and J 1 base short, with 7 bases between. This clone has more than one count but fewer than ten. The sample has other DNA sequences that encode this CDR3 too.

The sample was naive CD4+ T cells from blood. This chain connects TRBV6-6 to TRBJ2-2; D is unclear. This clonotype was sampled from a woman between 18 and 30 years old in good health. CDR3 DNA sequence: TGTGCCAGCAGTTACTTAGCAGGGAACACCGGGGAGCTGTTTTTT. It specifies CASSYLAGNTGELFF.